Shown below are 14 T cell receptor beta chains from a single sample sequenced in a study of shared clonotypes between healthy human individuals. The table came from immunoSEQ multiplex PCR; TCRdb's copy has only in-frame clones and leaves some out. The sample holds under 1,100,000 clones, more than 60% seen once. Sequenced sample: memory CD4+ T cells sorted from blood. As to subset: CD45RA-negative fraction. The receptors shown here come from a man aged 18 to 30 in good health.

Concerning this clone itself: The same CDR3 also results from other DNA sequences found in this sample. The chain uses TRBV9 and TRBJ2-3; the match to TRBD2 covers 14 bases. Per germline, CDR1 SGDLS and CDR2 YYNGEE. The V and J ends lost 4 bases and 3 bases, in that order; junction bases with no gene match: 4. The CDR3 runs to 16 residues. CDR3 nucleotides: TGTGCCAGCAGCTCGGGACTAGCGGGAGTTACAGATACGCAGTATTTT. Its protein is CASSSGLAGVTDTQYF.

The V and J genes are TRBV5-1 and TRBJ1-2; TRBD1 aligns across 7 bases. The CDR3 extends over 14 amino acids. V was clipped by 2 bases and J by 3 bases; unmatched bases: 4. CDR1 is SGHRS, CDR2 YFSETQ, per germline. Written as DNA, the CDR3 is TGCGCCAGCAGCTTTTCAGGGGGTGACTATGGCTACACCTTC. It yields the protein CASSFSGGDYGYTF. The whole variable domain, filled in from reference TRBV5-1 and TRBJ1-2, reads KAGVTQTPRYLIKTRGQQVTLSCSPISGHRSVSWYQQTPGQGLQFLFEYFSETQRNKGNFPGRFSGRQFSNSRSEMNVSTLELGDSALYLCASSFSGGDYGYTFGSGTRLTVV.

J is TRBJ2-3 and V is TRBV7-2; D may match TRBD1 or TRBD2 (5 bases each). The CDR3 runs 14 residues. Looked up from germline, CDR1 is SGHTA and CDR2 is FQGNSA. The V and J ends lost 3 bases and 6 bases respectively, with 13 bases between them. The CDR3 DNA reads TGTGCCAGCAGCTTGGGGCTTTGGGGGGATACGCAGTATTTT. Translation gives CASSLGLWGDTQYF.

V gene TRBV18 combines with J gene TRBJ2-5, with D possibly called TRBD1 or TRBD2 (5 bases each). V dropped 1 base and J dropped 1 base, with 13 bases sitting between them. This CDR3 is built from 16 residues. Germline V gene data show CDR1 as KGHSH and CDR2 as LQKENI. Here the CDR3 reads CASSPLREGPQETQYF. As DNA, the CDR3 is TGTGCCAGCTCACCACTCCGAGAGGGGCCCCAAGAGACCCAGTACTTC.

This clone was observed a single time. The rearrangement joins TRBV19 to TRBJ1-2; D may be TRBD1 (5 bases). CDR1 is LNHDA and CDR2 is SQIVND in the germline V gene (reference sequence). This CDR3 has 15 amino acids. V was pared by 9 bases and J by 4 bases, with 21 bases between. CDR3 in amino acids: CASGRTSDPRYGYTF. For the CDR3, the DNA is TGTGCCAGCGGTAGGACAAGCGACCCGCGCTATGGCTACACCTTC.

The CDR3 region has the DNA TGTGCCAGTAGTATAGAGACAGGGAGGACTAACTATGGCTACACCTTC. It translates to CASSIETGRTNYGYTF. J is TRBJ1-2 and V is TRBV19, with 7 bases lining up with TRBD1. V lost 0 bases, J lost 0 bases, and 4 bases stayed unmatched. The CDR3 loop spans 16 amino acids. CDR1 is LNHDA and CDR2 is SQIVND in the germline V gene (reference sequence).

The gene calls are TRBV5-1 and TRBJ2-5, with D tentatively TRBD2 (6 bases). Germline V gene data show CDR1 as SGHRS and CDR2 as YFSETQ. V shed 0 bases and J shed 0 bases, with 9 bases lying between them. This CDR3 region has 15 residues. CDR3 sequence (DNA): TGCGCCAGCAGCTTGGGCGGGAAGTACCAAGAGACCCAGTACTTC. Encoded protein: CASSLGGKYQETQYF.

The rearrangement joins TRBV5-6 to TRBJ1-2; the match to TRBD1 covers 10 bases. V lost 4 bases and J lost 4; bases outside the gene matches: 7. This CDR3 contains 15 residues. Germline V lookup: CDR1 SGHDT, CDR2 YYEEEE. The CDR3 loop reads CASSTPGQGLYGYTF. CDR3 in DNA: TGTGCCAGCAGCACACCGGGACAGGGGCTCTATGGCTACACCTTC.

This clone was seen only once. Other nucleotide sequences from this sample produce the same CDR3. This chain uses TRBV6-5 with TRBJ2-3; D call uncertain. Deletions cut 2 bases from V and 0 bases from J, with 6 bases between. The germline gives CDR1 MNHEY, CDR2 SVGAGI. The CDR3 contains 14 residues. Here the CDR3 DNA reads TGTGCCAGCAGTTACGGCGGCAGCACAGATACGCAGTATTTT. Translating it yields CASSYGGSTDTQYF.

Worth noting for this clone: Other DNA sequences within the sample encode an identical CDR3. J is TRBJ1-2 and V is TRBV6-6, with D perhaps matching TRBD1 (5 bases). CDR1 and CDR2 from the germline V gene are MNHNY and SVGAGI (reference sequence). The CDR3 is made up of 13 amino acids. V dropped 0 bases and J dropped 5 bases, with 7 bases sitting between them. This CDR3 reads CASSYSGDYGYTF. CDR3 DNA sequence: TGTGCCAGCAGTTACTCAGGGGATTATGGCTACACCTTC.

This chain connects TRBV30 to TRBJ1-5, with D perhaps matching TRBD1 (5 bases). The CDR3 runs 14 residues. Germline V lookup: CDR1 GTSNPN, CDR2 SVGIG (reference sequence). Between the trimmed V and J ends, which lost 5 bases and 3 bases, there was a span of 14 bases. The CDR3 DNA is TGTGCCTGGTCCCCAGGGCAGTACAATCAGCCCCAGCATTTT. Its protein product is CAWSPGQYNQPQHF.

This clone was found a few times. The chain carries TRBV5-6 and TRBJ1-3, with D uncertain. Trimming took 2 bases from V and 2 from J, leaving 8 bases between them. CDR3 size: 14 residues. Per the germline V gene, CDR1 is SGHDT and CDR2 is YYEEEE. The CDR3 sequence: CASSFLGPGNTIYF. The CDR3 DNA sequence: TGTGCCAGCAGCTTTCTTGGGCCTGGAAACACCATATATTTT.

The chain couples TRBV19 to TRBJ1-5; 8 bases align to TRBD1. Per germline, CDR1 LNHDA and CDR2 SQIVND (reference sequence). This CDR3 is built from 16 residues. The trim removed 3 bases at V and 5 bases at J, leaving 9 bases unmatched. The CDR3 is CASSMGWTGRDQPQHF. CDR3 in DNA: TGTGCCAGTAGTATGGGATGGACAGGGAGGGATCAGCCCCAGCATTTT.

This clone was observed once. The chain carries TRBV11-1 and TRBJ2-7, with 7 bases lining up with TRBD2. This CDR3 has 15 residues. V shed 2 bases, J shed 7 bases, and the junction held 11 bases outside the gene matches. Looked up from germline, CDR1 is SGHAT and CDR2 is FQDESV (reference sequence). Here the CDR3 reads CASSLREQGAGEQYF. The CDR3 region has the DNA TGTGCCAGCAGCTTAAGAGAGCAAGGAGCGGGGGAGCAGTACTTC.